The next 32 T cell receptor beta chains were all read from a single sample in a study of T cells in Graves' hyperthyroidism and ophthalmopathy. RNA transcripts served as the template for amplifying TCR beta CDR3 regions. The TCR CDR3 first-round RT-PCR relied on the HTBI primer set. TCRdb analysed the multiplex PCR reads with MiXCR anew, one entry per CDR3 protein. The table includes around 700,000 distinct CDR3 sequences, 30% to 40% detected once. The sequenced material came from blood. The receptors stem from a middle-aged woman with Graves' hyperthyroidism.

The chain uses TRBV7-9 and TRBJ1-1, with D perhaps TRBD1 (5 bases). V gave up 5 bases and J gave up 6 bases, with 19 bases separating them. This CDR3 contains 15 residues. CDR1 SEHNR and CDR2 FQNEAQ come from the germline V gene (reference sequence). The CDR3 DNA follows: TGTGCCAGCAGCCCTCGGTCCGGGACGAGACCTGAAGCTTTCTTT. It encodes CASSPRSGTRPEAFF.

This clonotype was counted ten times or more. This sequence joins TRBV7-9 and TRBJ2-5, with D tentatively TRBD2 (5 bases). The CDR3 sequence is 15 residues long. The germline V gene has CDR1 SEHNR and CDR2 FQNEAQ (reference sequence). V was shortened by 1 base and J by 7 bases, with 16 bases between the two germline ends. The CDR3 sequence is CASSLDLLEHGTQYF. The CDR3, as DNA: TGTGCCAGCAGCTTAGATTTACTAGAGCATGGGACCCAGTACTTC.

This clonotype has more than one count but fewer than ten. One end of the junction varies from germline; a read error may be responsible. The chain combines TRBV10-3 with TRBJ1-1; no reliable D call. The CDR3 is 14 residues long. Germline lookup yields CDR1 ENHRY and CDR2 SYGVKD. In DNA, the CDR3 is TGTGCCAGCAGTTGGAGGGAGCTGAACACTGAAGCTTTCTTT. Protein: CASSWRELNTEAFF.

With regard to this clonotype: A much larger clone sits a single nucleotide away, making a read error possible. The CDR3, as DNA: TGTGCCAGCGGGACAGGGGCCGGCGTCGGAGCTTCCTTT. It encodes CASGTGAGVGASF. V and J are TRBV7-9 and TRBJ1-1; TRBD1 aligns across 10 bases. The CDR3 has 13 amino acids. Germline V gene sequence: CDR1 SEHNR, CDR2 FQNEAQ (reference sequence).

This rearrangement joins TRBV6-6 to TRBJ2-6; D tentatively fits TRBD1 or TRBD2 (5 bases each). Trimming took off 7 bases at V and 1 base at J, with 17 bases between the two ends. The CDR3 is 17 residues long. In germline, CDR1 is MNHNY, CDR2 SVGAGI (reference sequence). CDR3 residues: CASTSSGRSSGANVLTF. The DNA for the CDR3 is TGTGCCAGCACCTCCTCGGGACGGAGTTCTGGGGCCAACGTCCTGACTTTC.

This chain joins TRBV10-3 and TRBJ1-2; 10 bases match TRBD1. Per germline, CDR1 ENHRY and CDR2 SYGVKD. The CDR3 length is 17 residues. V dropped 8 bases and J dropped 0; count of bases not matched to a gene: 12. The CDR3 nucleotides are TGTGCCATCCGGAGGACAGGGGGGCAACCCTCTAACTATGGCTACACCTTC. Translating gives CAIRRTGGQPSNYGYTF.

As for this clonotype: A much larger clone is a single base away; this may be a read error. The chain uses TRBV10-3 and TRBJ1-2; tentative D call: TRBD1 (6 bases). This CDR3 spans 13 amino acids. Germline loops: CDR1 ENHRY, CDR2 SYGVKD. V was cut by 6 bases and J by 6 bases, with 14 bases left in between. CDR3 sequence: CAISGWTDDGYTF. CDR3 bases: TGTGCCATCAGCGGATGGACAGATGATGGCTACACCTTC.

This clonotype was counted between two and nine times. The gene calls are TRBV5-1 and TRBJ1-2; D gene unclear. Deletions cut 0 bases from V and 4 bases from J, with 10 bases between. Germline V gene data show CDR1 as SGHRS and CDR2 as YFSETQ. CDR3 length: 14 amino acids. The CDR3 nucleotides read TGCGCCAGCAGCTTGGTGGCAGGCTCCTATGGCTACACCTTC. Translated, it gives CASSLVAGSYGYTF.

This clonotype appeared a few times. This rearrangement joins TRBV9 to TRBJ2-7; D gene unclear. The CDR3 is 13 residues long. Trimming pared 0 bases from V and 6 bases from J, leaving 10 bases between. Germline CDR1 reads SGDLS; CDR2 reads YYNGEE. CDR3 sequence: CASSVATWGEQYF. DNA for the CDR3: TGTGCCAGCAGCGTAGCTACATGGGGCGAGCAGTACTTC.

The V call is TRBV19, the J call TRBJ1-1; D is uncertain. The V end was cut by 1 base, the J end by 7 bases, with 13 bases between. The CDR3 is 14 residues long. Germline-derived CDR1 and CDR2 are LNHDA and SQIVND (reference sequence). The CDR3: CASSIAGSTVEAFF. The DNA of the CDR3 is TGTGCCAGTAGTATAGCGGGATCCACAGTTGAAGCTTTCTTT.

The chain has TRBV10-3 and TRBJ2-2; D is undetermined. CDR1 and CDR2 from the germline V gene are ENHRY and SYGVKD. V lost 10 bases, J lost 1 base, and 13 bases lay in between. The CDR3 length is 14 residues. This chain's CDR3 is CATTSVLNTGELFF. CDR3 in DNA: TGTGCCACCACCTCAGTACTGAACACCGGGGAGCTGTTTTTT.

This clonotype was counted a few times. This sequence joins TRBV4-2 and TRBJ1-5, with 8 bases lining up with TRBD1. The CDR3 sequence is 15 residues long. CDR1 and CDR2 from the germline V gene are LGHNA and YNFKEQ. V shed 7 bases, J shed 5 bases, and the junction held 10 bases outside the gene matches. CDR3 in amino acids: CASTNPGQGYQPQHF. Written as DNA, the CDR3 is TGTGCCAGCACCAACCCCGGACAGGGTTATCAGCCCCAGCATTTT.

This chain connects TRBV18 to TRBJ1-5; D is unresolved. Trimming cost V 2 bases and J 7 bases, with 6 bases left between them. This CDR3 comprises 12 residues. Per the germline V gene, CDR1 is KGHSH and CDR2 is LQKENI. The CDR3 nucleotides are TGTGCCAGCTCACCAGAAAGGCAGCCCCAGCATTTT. Translated, it gives CASSPERQPQHF.

The CDR3 coding sequence is TGTGCCAGCAGCCAAGCGTCCCCCTCTGCGGCGAGGGCTGAAGCTTTCTTT. As protein: CASSQASPSAARAEAFF. This rearrangement joins TRBV7-6 to TRBJ1-1; no firm D call. Between the trimmed V and J ends, which lost 5 bases and 6 bases, there was a span of 25 bases. CDR1 is SGHVS and CDR2 is FNYEAQ in the germline V gene. The CDR3 length is 17 residues.

This clonotype was detected only a few times. This chain links TRBV7-2 with TRBJ1-4, with D possibly being TRBD1 (5 bases). Germline V gene data show CDR1 as SGHTA and CDR2 as FQGNSA. Trimming left V 7 bases short and J 5 bases short, with 17 bases between. The CDR3 has 15 amino acids. DNA for the CDR3: TGTGCCAGCACGAAGAACGGGGGGGGGAATGAAAAACTGTTTTTT. This translates into CASTKNGGGNEKLFF.

Concerning this clonotype: A much larger clone is a single base away; this may be a read error. The V gene is TRBV7-2, the J gene TRBJ2-7, with D unclear. The V end was cut by 2 bases, the J end by 5 bases, with 13 bases between. Per the germline V gene, CDR1 is SGHTA and CDR2 is FQGNSA. The CDR3 has 14 amino acids. The CDR3 nucleotides are TGTGCCAGCAGCTTATCGGGCCTAAGGGACGAGCAGTACTTC. As protein: CASSLSGLRDEQYF.

This clonotype was recorded many times. This chain links TRBV7-2 with TRBJ1-2; D unresolved. Trimming stripped 1 base from V and 4 bases from J, with 4 bases between. CDR3 size: 12 residues. The germline V gene has CDR1 SGHTA and CDR2 FQGNSA. The CDR3 DNA is TGTGCCAGCAGCTTAGAGGGCTATGGCTACACCTTC. This translates into CASSLEGYGYTF.

Of note for this clonotype: The junction departs from germline at one end; a sequencing error may be responsible. The chain has TRBV11-2 and TRBJ1-5; 9 bases align to TRBD1. This CDR3 region has 17 residues. Germline values: CDR1 SGHAT, CDR2 FQNNGV. CDR3 in amino acids: CAGSLDRTGVGNQPQHF. The DNA for the CDR3 is TGTGCCGGCAGCTTAGATCGGACAGGGGTAGGCAATCAGCCCCAGCATTTT.

J is TRBJ1-4 and V is TRBV10-1; D is unresolved. The germline gives CDR1 WNHNN, CDR2 SYGVQD (reference sequence). The CDR3 sequence is 14 residues long. V was clipped by 5 bases and J by 5 bases, with 12 bases between them. The CDR3 loop reads CASSRGLGNEKLFF. The DNA for the CDR3 is TGCGCCAGCAGTCGCGGCCTTGGGAATGAAAAACTGTTTTTT.

A single count supports this clonotype. Compared with germline, one end of the junction differs, possibly owing to a read error. The J gene is TRBJ1-3, the V gene TRBV6-1; D not certain. CDR3 length: 16 residues. CDR1 is MNHNS and CDR2 is SASEGT in the germline V gene. The chain's CDR3 is CASYNTRQYSGSTIYF. Written as DNA, the CDR3 is TGTGCCAGCTACAACACCCGCCAGTACTCTGGAAGCACCATATATTTT.

This chain uses TRBV7-2 with TRBJ2-5; D not resolved. V was pared by 1 base and J by 4 bases, with 16 bases between. Germline loops: CDR1 SGHTA, CDR2 FQGNSA. This CDR3 is built from 16 residues. The CDR3 nucleotides are TGTGCCAGCAGCTTAGTTGTGGGCCCCGCCGGAGAGACCCAGTACTTC. The encoded protein is CASSLVVGPAGETQYF.

This clonotype was detected ten times or more. The chain joins TRBV13 to TRBJ2-6; possibly TRBD1 or TRBD2 for D (5 bases each). Germline V gene sequence: CDR1 PRHDT, CDR2 FYEKMQ (reference sequence). The V end was cut by 5 bases, the J end by 1 base, with 15 bases between. This CDR3 comprises 17 residues. In nucleotides, the CDR3 is TGTGCCAGCAGCCGGGACCGATACGAGTCTGGGGCCAACGTCCTGACTTTC. Residues: CASSRDRYESGANVLTF.

This clonotype showed up many times. The chain links TRBV5-1 to TRBJ1-3; TRBD1 aligns across 8 bases. With V trimmed by 3 bases and J by 2 bases, 1 base remained unmatched. Germline values: CDR1 SGHRS, CDR2 YFSETQ. The CDR3 spans 14 residues. The CDR3, as DNA: TGCGCCAGCAGCTGGGGACAGGCTGGAAACACCATATATTTT. Translating it yields CASSWGQAGNTIYF.

The chain carries TRBV2 and TRBJ1-5, with a tentative D call TRBD1 (6 bases). The V end was cut by 5 bases, the J end by 0 bases, with 14 bases between. Looked up from germline, CDR1 is SNHLY and CDR2 is FYNNEI. The CDR3 length is 16 residues. The DNA for the CDR3 is TGTGCCAGCAGTCCACACAGGGTCTATAGCAATCAGCCCCAGCATTTT. It translates to CASSPHRVYSNQPQHF.

Many counts were recorded for this clonotype. V usage is TRBV7-9 and J usage is TRBJ1-2, with D uncertain. Germline CDR1 is SEHNR and CDR2 is FQNEAQ (reference sequence). With 2 bases removed from V and 6 bases from J, the gap between germline ends came to 10 bases. The CDR3 spans 13 residues. The CDR3 DNA sequence: TGTGCCAGCAGCTTAAGGGATACGGATGGCTACACCTTC. Translating gives CASSLRDTDGYTF.

This clonotype was detected only a few times. The chain is built from TRBV4-1 and TRBJ1-2, with D perhaps TRBD1 (5 bases). The CDR3 sequence is 15 residues long. V was shortened by 4 bases and J by 3 bases, with 15 bases between the two germline ends. The germline V gene has CDR1 MGHRA and CDR2 YSYEKL. The CDR3 sequence is CASSPTTAGDYGYTF. In DNA form, the CDR3 reads TGCGCCAGCAGCCCGACGACGGCGGGGGACTATGGCTACACCTTC.

This clonotype appeared many times. The chain recombines TRBV10-3 with TRBJ1-1; the D is unclear. The germline V gene encodes CDR1 ENHRY and CDR2 SYGVKD. The CDR3 totals 14 residues. With 6 bases removed from V and 0 bases from J, the gap between germline ends came to 11 bases. The CDR3 loop reads CAIRYQGMNTEAFF. CDR3 coding DNA: TGTGCCATCAGGTATCAAGGGATGAACACTGAAGCTTTCTTT.

The sample holds a few counts of this clonotype. V gene TRBV19 combines with J gene TRBJ1-1; D perhaps matches TRBD1 (5 bases). The CDR3 covers 14 residues. Germline V CDR1 and CDR2: LNHDA, SQIVND (reference sequence). The V gene lost 7 bases and the J gene lost 10 bases, with 22 bases spanning the gap. CDR3 residues: CASTHETRPGGAFF. In DNA, the CDR3 is TGTGCCAGTACTCACGAAACCCGTCCTGGGGGAGCTTTCTTT.

The J gene is TRBJ1-5, the V gene TRBV7-2; possible D gene TRBD1, 5 bases. The germline V and J ends were trimmed by 1 base and 2 bases, with 9 bases remaining between them. The CDR3 has 15 amino acids. Germline values: CDR1 SGHTA, CDR2 FQGNSA. CDR3: CASSLVGDGNQPQHF. The CDR3 region has the DNA TGTGCCAGCAGCTTAGTAGGGGATGGCAATCAGCCCCAGCATTTT.

This clonotype was seen ten or more times. J is TRBJ2-7 and V is TRBV7-9; 8 bases are a match to TRBD1. The V gene's germline CDR1 is SEHNR and CDR2 FQNEAQ (reference sequence). The CDR3 has 12 amino acids. With 5 bases clipped from V and 8 bases from J, the junction kept 5 bases outside the gene matches. The CDR3 region is CASSADRAQQYF. The CDR3 region has the DNA TGTGCCAGCAGCGCGGACAGGGCACAGCAGTACTTC.

This clonotype was seen a few times. The genes are TRBV12-3 or TRBV12-4 and TRBJ2-7; D gene unclear. Deletions cut 1 base from V and 1 base from J, with 8 bases between. The CDR3 runs to 14 residues. CDR3 sequence: CASSLGAKSYEQYF. The DNA of the CDR3 is TGTGCCAGCAGTTTAGGAGCGAAATCCTACGAGCAGTACTTC.

In this sample, this clonotype turned up many times. V and J are TRBV29-1 and TRBJ2-7; 7 positions match TRBD1. The CDR3 totals 14 residues. Germline CDR1 is SQVTM and CDR2 is ANQGSEA. Trimming at V came to 6 bases and at J to 7 bases, leaving 15 bases not matched to a gene. The CDR3 nucleotides are TGCAGCGTAACGGCCGGACAGGCCCTACGGGAGCAGTACTTC. It yields the protein CSVTAGQALREQYF.